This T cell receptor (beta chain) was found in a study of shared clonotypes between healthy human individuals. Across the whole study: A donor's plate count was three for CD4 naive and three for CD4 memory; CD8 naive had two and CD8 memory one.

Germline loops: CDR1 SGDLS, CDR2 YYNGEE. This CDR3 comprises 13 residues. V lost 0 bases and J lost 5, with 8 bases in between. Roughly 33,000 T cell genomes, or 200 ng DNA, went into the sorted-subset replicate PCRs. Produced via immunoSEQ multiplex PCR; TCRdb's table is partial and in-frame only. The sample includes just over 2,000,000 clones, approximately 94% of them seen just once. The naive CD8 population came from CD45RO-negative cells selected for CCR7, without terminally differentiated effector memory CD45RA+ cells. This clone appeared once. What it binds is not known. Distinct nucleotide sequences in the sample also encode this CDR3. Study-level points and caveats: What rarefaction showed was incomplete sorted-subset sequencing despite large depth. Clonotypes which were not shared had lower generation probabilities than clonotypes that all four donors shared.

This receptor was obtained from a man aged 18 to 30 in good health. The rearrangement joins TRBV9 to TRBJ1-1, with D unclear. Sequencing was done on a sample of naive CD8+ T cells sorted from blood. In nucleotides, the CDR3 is TGTGCCAGCAGCGTAGGGGCAGATACTGAAGCTTTCTTT. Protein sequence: CASSVGADTEAFF.